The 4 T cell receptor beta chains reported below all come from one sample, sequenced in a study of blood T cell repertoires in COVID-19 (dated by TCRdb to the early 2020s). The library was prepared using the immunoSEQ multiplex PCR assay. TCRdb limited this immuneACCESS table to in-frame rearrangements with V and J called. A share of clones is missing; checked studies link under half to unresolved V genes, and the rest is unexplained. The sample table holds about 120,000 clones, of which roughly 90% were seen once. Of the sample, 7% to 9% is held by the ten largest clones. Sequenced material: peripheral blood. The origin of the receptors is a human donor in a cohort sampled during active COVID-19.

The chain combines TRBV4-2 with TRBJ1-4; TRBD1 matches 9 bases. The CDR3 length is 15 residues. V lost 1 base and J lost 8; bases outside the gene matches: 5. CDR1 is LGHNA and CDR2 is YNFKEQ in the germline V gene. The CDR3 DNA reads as TGTGCCAGCAGCCAAGCGACAGGGGGAAGGGAAAAACTGTTTTTT. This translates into CASSQATGGREKLFF.

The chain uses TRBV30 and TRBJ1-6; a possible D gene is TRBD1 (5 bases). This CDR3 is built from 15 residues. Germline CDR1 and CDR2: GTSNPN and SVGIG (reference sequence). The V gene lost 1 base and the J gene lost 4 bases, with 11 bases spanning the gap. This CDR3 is CAWSGRGYYNSPLHF. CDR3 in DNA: TGTGCCTGGAGTGGTAGGGGCTATTATAATTCACCCCTCCACTTT.

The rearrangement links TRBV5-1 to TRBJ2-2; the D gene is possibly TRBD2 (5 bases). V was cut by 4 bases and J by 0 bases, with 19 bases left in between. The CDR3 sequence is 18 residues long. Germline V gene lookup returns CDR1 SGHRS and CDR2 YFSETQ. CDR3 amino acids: CASSPDLAGLSNTGELFF. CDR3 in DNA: TGCGCCAGCAGCCCCGATCTGGCGGGCCTTTCGAACACCGGGGAGCTGTTTTTT.

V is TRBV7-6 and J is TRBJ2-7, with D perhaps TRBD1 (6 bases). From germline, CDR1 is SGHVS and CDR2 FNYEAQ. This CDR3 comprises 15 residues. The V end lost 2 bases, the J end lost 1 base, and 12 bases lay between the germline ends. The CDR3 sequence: CASSLNPGQSYEQYF. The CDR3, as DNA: TGTGCCAGCAGCTTAAACCCCGGACAGTCCTACGAGCAGTACTTC.